These 19 T cell receptor beta chains originate from one sample sequenced in a study of blood T cell repertoires in COVID-19. Profiled with immunoSEQ multiplex PCR; TCRdb holds only in-frame clones, not every one. This table holds roughly 120,000 clones, more than 75% found once. The source material was peripheral blood. The source is a woman aged 45-65 years with acute or convalescent COVID-19.

The chain is built from TRBV12-5 and TRBJ1-2; 7 bases are shared with TRBD1. Germline V gene data show CDR1 as LGHNT and CDR2 as FRNRAP. J was trimmed by 7 bases and V by 5 bases; bases with no gene match: 13. The CDR3 sequence is 15 residues long. This chain's CDR3 is CASGTGAFSPLGYTF. For the CDR3, the DNA is TGTGCTAGTGGTACAGGGGCCTTTTCCCCCCTTGGCTACACCTTC.

This rearrangement joins TRBV7-8 to TRBJ2-3, with no clear D. The CDR3 has 15 amino acids. Germline V lookup: CDR1 SGHVS, CDR2 FQNEAQ. With 3 bases removed from V and 5 bases from J, the gap between germline ends came to 15 bases. This chain's CDR3 is CASSFSWFGGDTQYF. The CDR3 DNA is TGTGCCAGCAGCTTCTCCTGGTTCGGTGGAGATACGCAGTATTTT.

The chain uses TRBV5-1 and TRBJ2-2; 7 nucleotides match TRBD2. The CDR3 has 15 residues. Looked up from germline, CDR1 is SGHRS and CDR2 is YFSETQ. J gave up 5 bases and V 5 bases, and 9 bases lay outside the gene matches. CDR3 sequence: CASSGREIGTGELFF. Here the CDR3 DNA reads TGCGCCAGCAGTGGGCGGGAGATCGGGACCGGGGAGCTGTTTTTT.

The genes are TRBV3-1 (or the pseudogene TRBV3-2) and TRBJ2-3; D may be TRBD2 (5 bases). The CDR3 covers 15 residues. The germline V gene encodes CDR1 LGHDT and CDR2 YNNKEL (reference sequence). V dropped 4 bases and J dropped 6 bases, with 17 bases sitting between them. CDR3 region: CASSRTARRQDTQYF. The CDR3 coding sequence is TGTGCCAGCAGCCGAACAGCTAGGAGGCAGGATACGCAGTATTTT.

The chain has TRBV5-1 and TRBJ2-6; D unresolved. Germline lookup yields CDR1 SGHRS and CDR2 YFSETQ. This CDR3 has 13 residues. V gave up 8 bases and J gave up 0 bases, with 6 bases separating them. CDR3 sequence: CASTDSGANVLTF. DNA for the CDR3: TGCGCCAGTACAGACTCTGGGGCCAACGTCCTGACTTTC.

The rearrangement uses TRBV10-1 and TRBJ2-1; TRBD2 matches at 10 bases. There are 14 residues in the CDR3. The ends lost 5 bases at V and 7 bases at J; junction bases unmatched: 5. Per germline, CDR1 WNHNN and CDR2 SYGVQD (reference sequence). The CDR3 protein is CASSSSGRFNEQFF. CDR3 nucleotides: TGCGCCAGCAGTTCTAGCGGGAGATTTAATGAGCAGTTCTTC.

The chain couples TRBV14 to TRBJ2-1, with 12 bases identical to TRBD2. The CDR3 is 18 amino acids. CDR1 and CDR2 (germline): SGHDN, FVKESK. V was pared by 4 bases and J by 4 bases, with 11 bases of the junction left unmatched. Here the CDR3 DNA reads TGTGCCAGCAGCCTAGGCATAACTAGCGGGAGGCTTTACAATGAGCAGTTCTTC. Protein product: CASSLGITSGRLYNEQFF.

This chain links TRBV19 with TRBJ1-3; maybe TRBD1 (5 bases). Trimming shortened V by 7 bases and J by 2 bases, and 12 bases separated the two germline ends. The germline V gene encodes CDR1 LNHDA and CDR2 SQIVND (reference sequence). The CDR3 loop spans 14 amino acids. This CDR3 reads CASTMGGAGNTIYF. The CDR3 DNA follows: TGTGCCAGTACCATGGGGGGTGCTGGAAACACCATATATTTT.

V gene TRBV12-3 or TRBV12-4 combines with J gene TRBJ2-7, with D maybe TRBD2 (6 bases). The V end was cut by 6 bases, the J end by 7 bases, with 13 bases between. This CDR3 region has 12 residues. The CDR3 loop reads CASRRGGWEQYF. In DNA, the CDR3 is TGTGCCAGCAGGCGGGGAGGATGGGAGCAGTACTTC.

The V gene is TRBV6-5, the J gene TRBJ2-7; 7 bases are shared with TRBD1. This CDR3 spans 11 amino acids. Germline CDR1 and CDR2: MNHEY and SVGAGI. The junction had 2 bases not matched to a gene; V was cut back by 6 bases and J by 6 bases. As DNA, the CDR3 is TGTGCCAGCAGCCACAGGGGCGAGCAGTACTTC. The encoded protein is CASSHRGEQYF.

The sample holds one count of this clone. The gene calls are TRBV2 and TRBJ2-3; a weak D match, TRBD2 (6 bases). In germline, CDR1 is SNHLY, CDR2 FYNNEI. The CDR3 is 15 residues long. The V gene lost 4 bases and the J gene lost 2 bases, with 13 bases spanning the gap. CDR3 bases: TGTGCCAGCAGTGCGGAGCGGGTGATCACAGATACGCAGTATTTT. Protein: CASSAERVITDTQYF.

This clone has only a few counts. V usage is TRBV20-1 and J usage is TRBJ1-2; no clear D gene. The CDR3 covers 11 residues. Germline CDR1 reads DFQATT; CDR2 reads SNEGSKA (reference sequence). V was cut by 3 bases and J by 8 bases, with 10 bases left in between. The CDR3 DNA reads TGCAGTGCTAGCCCCACGCGGGGCTACACCTTC. Translating gives CSASPTRGYTF.

The chain combines TRBV10-3 with TRBJ2-7; D not resolved. Trimming took 0 bases from V and 0 from J, leaving 6 bases between them. CDR3 length equals 14 residues. In germline, CDR1 is ENHRY, CDR2 SYGVKD. The chain's CDR3 is CAISESTGSYEQYF. DNA for the CDR3: TGTGCCATCAGTGAGTCGACGGGCTCCTACGAGCAGTACTTC.

The chain uses TRBV10-3 and TRBJ1-1, with 8 nucleotides matching TRBD1. The CDR3 consists of 13 residues. With 10 bases clipped from V and 5 bases from J, the junction kept 9 bases outside the gene matches. Germline loops: CDR1 ENHRY, CDR2 SYGVKD. CDR3 sequence: CANQQGVGTEAFF. CDR3 DNA sequence: TGTGCCAACCAACAGGGGGTGGGGACTGAAGCTTTCTTT.

V and J are TRBV28 and TRBJ2-2; weak D call: TRBD1 (6 bases). Between the trimmed V and J ends, which lost 5 bases and 1 base, there was a span of 14 bases. This CDR3 spans 16 amino acids. Germline assignment: CDR1 MDHEN and CDR2 SYDVKM. The CDR3 nucleotides are TGTGCCAGCAGTCTCCAACAGGGTATGAACACCGGGGAGCTGTTTTTT. It codes for CASSLQQGMNTGELFF.

The chain has TRBV6-6 and TRBJ1-5; D might be TRBD1 (6 bases). Germline V gene lookup returns CDR1 MNHNY and CDR2 SVGAGI (reference sequence). The germline V and J ends were trimmed by 2 bases and 7 bases, with 12 bases remaining between them. The CDR3 covers 14 residues. As DNA, the CDR3 is TGTGCCAGCAGTTACGTACAGGGTGGCCAGCCCCAGCATTTT. It encodes CASSYVQGGQPQHF.

V gene TRBV7-9 combines with J gene TRBJ1-6; 11 bases align to TRBD1. Germline V lookup: CDR1 SEHNR, CDR2 FQNEAQ (reference sequence). CDR3 length equals 19 residues. V lost 4 bases and J lost 6; bases outside the gene matches: 14. Written as DNA, the CDR3 is TGTGCCAGCAGCTCCACCGGGACAGGGGGAGCTTCGCGTAATTCACCCCTCCACTTT. This codes for CASSSTGTGGASRNSPLHF. Full variable domain (rest looked up from reference TRBV7-9 and TRBJ1-6): DTGVSQNPRHKITKRGQNVTFRCDPISEHNRLYWYRQTLGQGPEFLTYFQNEAQLEKSRLLSDRFSAERPKGSFSTLEIQRTEQGDSAMYLCASSSTGTGGASRNSPLHFGNGTRLTVT.

The genes are TRBV9 and TRBJ1-2, with unresolved D. The CDR3 is made up of 13 amino acids. The germline V gene encodes CDR1 SGDLS and CDR2 YYNGEE. Trimming stripped 1 base from V and 8 bases from J, with 12 bases between. The CDR3 nucleotides are TGTGCCAGCAGCGTAACTTTTGGGGAGGGCTACACCTTC. Its translation: CASSVTFGEGYTF.

This chain connects TRBV5-1 to TRBJ1-1, with a weak D call TRBD1 (5 bases). This CDR3 is built from 15 residues. Between the trimmed V and J ends, which lost 4 bases and 0 bases, there was a span of 13 bases. In germline, CDR1 is SGHRS, CDR2 YFSETQ. CDR3 bases: TGCGCCAGCAGCCCCGGGCGGGGCCTGAACACTGAAGCTTTCTTT. Its protein is CASSPGRGLNTEAFF.